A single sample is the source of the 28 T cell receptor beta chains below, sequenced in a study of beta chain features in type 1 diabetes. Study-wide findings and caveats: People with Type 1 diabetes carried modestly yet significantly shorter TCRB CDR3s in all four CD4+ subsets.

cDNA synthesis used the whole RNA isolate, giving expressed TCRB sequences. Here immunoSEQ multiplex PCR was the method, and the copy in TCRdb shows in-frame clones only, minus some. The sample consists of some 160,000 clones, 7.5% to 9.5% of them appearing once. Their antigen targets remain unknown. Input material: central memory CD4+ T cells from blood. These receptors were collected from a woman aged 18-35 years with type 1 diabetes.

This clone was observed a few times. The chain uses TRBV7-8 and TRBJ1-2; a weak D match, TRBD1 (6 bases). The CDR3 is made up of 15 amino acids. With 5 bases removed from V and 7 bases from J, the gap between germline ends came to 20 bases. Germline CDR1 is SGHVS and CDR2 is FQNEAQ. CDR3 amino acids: CASSLEGVAIGGYTF. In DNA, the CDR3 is TGTGCCAGCAGCCTAGAGGGGGTGGCTATCGGTGGCTACACCTTC.

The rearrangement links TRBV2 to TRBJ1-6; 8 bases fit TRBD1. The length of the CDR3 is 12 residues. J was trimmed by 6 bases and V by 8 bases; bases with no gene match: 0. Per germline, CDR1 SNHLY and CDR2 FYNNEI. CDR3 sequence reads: CASQGANSPLHF. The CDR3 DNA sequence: TGTGCCAGCCAGGGGGCTAATTCACCCCTCCACTTT.

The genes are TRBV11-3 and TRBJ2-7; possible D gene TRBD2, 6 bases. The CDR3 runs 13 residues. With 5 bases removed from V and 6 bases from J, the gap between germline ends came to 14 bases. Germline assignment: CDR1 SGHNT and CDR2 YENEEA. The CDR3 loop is CASSPGTDREQYF. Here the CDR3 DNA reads TGTGCCAGCAGCCCCGGGACTGACCGCGAGCAGTACTTC.

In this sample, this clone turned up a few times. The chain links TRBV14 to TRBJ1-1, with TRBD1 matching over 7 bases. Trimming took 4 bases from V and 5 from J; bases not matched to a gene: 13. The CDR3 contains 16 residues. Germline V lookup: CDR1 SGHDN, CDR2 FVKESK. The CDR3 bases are TGTGCCAGCAGCCCCGATGGTTGGAGGGGGCGGACTGAAGCTTTCTTT. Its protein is CASSPDGWRGRTEAFF.

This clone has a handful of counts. CDR3 protein: CASSRLQGSYSPLHF. The CDR3, as DNA: TGTGCCAGCAGCCGCCTACAGGGTAGCTATTCACCCCTCCACTTT. The chain is built from TRBV14 and TRBJ1-6; D perhaps matches TRBD1 (6 bases). V was cut by 4 bases and J by 8 bases, with 15 bases left in between. This CDR3 contains 15 residues. Germline CDR1 reads SGHDN; CDR2 reads FVKESK.

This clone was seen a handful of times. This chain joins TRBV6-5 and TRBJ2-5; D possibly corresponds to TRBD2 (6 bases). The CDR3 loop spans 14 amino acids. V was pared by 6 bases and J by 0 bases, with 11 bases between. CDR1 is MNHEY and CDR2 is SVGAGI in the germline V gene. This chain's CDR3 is CASRLRDYQETQYF. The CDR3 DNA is TGTGCCAGCAGACTCCGGGACTACCAAGAGACCCAGTACTTC.

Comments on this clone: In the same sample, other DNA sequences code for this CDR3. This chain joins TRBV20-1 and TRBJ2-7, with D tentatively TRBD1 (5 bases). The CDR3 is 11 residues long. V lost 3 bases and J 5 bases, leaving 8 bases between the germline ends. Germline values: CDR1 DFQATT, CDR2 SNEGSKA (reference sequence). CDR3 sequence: CSASQGNEQYF. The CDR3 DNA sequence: TGCAGTGCTAGTCAGGGTAACGAGCAGTACTTC.

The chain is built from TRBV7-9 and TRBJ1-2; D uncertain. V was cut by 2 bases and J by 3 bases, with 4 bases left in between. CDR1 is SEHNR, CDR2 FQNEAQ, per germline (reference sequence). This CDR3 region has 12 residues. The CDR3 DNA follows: TGTGCCAGCAGCTTATATGACTATGGCTACACCTTC. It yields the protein CASSLYDYGYTF.

The CDR3 bases are TGTGCCAGCAGCCTCCAGACAGAACAGCCCCAGCATTTT. Its protein product is CASSLQTEQPQHF. The J gene is TRBJ1-5, the V gene TRBV7-2, with a possible D match to TRBD1 (5 bases). The CDR3 extends over 13 amino acids. Per the germline V gene, CDR1 is SGHTA and CDR2 is FQGNSA. V lost 5 bases, J lost 7 bases, and 12 bases lay in between.

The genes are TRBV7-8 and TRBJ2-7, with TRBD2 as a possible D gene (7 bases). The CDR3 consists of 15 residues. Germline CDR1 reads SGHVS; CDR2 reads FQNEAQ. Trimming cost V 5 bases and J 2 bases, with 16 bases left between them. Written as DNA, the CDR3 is TGTGCCAGCAGCCCCAGGGAGGGGGTAACCTACGAGCAGTACTTC. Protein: CASSPREGVTYEQYF.

The CDR3 nucleotides read TGTGCCAGCAGATCCGTACAGGGTTCAGCTGAAGCTTTCTTT. Protein product: CASRSVQGSAEAFF. The V call is TRBV28, the J call TRBJ1-1; possible D gene TRBD1, 6 bases. Trimming cost V 6 bases and J 6 bases, with 17 bases left between them. This CDR3 comprises 14 residues. Germline values: CDR1 MDHEN, CDR2 SYDVKM.

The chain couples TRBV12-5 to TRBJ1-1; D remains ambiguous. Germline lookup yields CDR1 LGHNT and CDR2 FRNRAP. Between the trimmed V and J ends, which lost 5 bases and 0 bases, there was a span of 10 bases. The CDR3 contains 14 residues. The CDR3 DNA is TGTGCTAGTGGTCAGGTCAGCATGAACACTGAAGCTTTCTTT. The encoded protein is CASGQVSMNTEAFF.

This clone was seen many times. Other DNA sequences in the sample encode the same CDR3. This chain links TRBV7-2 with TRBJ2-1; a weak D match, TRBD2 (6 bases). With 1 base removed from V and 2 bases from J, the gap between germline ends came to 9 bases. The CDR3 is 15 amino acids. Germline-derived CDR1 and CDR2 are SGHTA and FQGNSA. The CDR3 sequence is CASSLEGGTYNEQFF. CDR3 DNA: TGTGCCAGCAGCTTAGAGGGAGGCACCTACAATGAGCAGTTCTTC.

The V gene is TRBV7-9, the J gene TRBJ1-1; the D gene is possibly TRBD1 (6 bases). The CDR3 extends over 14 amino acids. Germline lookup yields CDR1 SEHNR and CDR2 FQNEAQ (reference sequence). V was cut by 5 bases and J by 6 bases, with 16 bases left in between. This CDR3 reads CASSPRAQGSEAFF. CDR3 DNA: TGTGCCAGCAGCCCAAGGGCTCAGGGGTCTGAAGCTTTCTTT.

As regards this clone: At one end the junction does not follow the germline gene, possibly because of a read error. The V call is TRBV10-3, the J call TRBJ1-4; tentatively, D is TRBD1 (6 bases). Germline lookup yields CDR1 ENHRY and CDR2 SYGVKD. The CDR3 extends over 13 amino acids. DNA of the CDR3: TGTGCCAGCAGTCCTCAGGGGAATGAAAAACTGTTTTTT. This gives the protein CASSPQGNEKLFF.

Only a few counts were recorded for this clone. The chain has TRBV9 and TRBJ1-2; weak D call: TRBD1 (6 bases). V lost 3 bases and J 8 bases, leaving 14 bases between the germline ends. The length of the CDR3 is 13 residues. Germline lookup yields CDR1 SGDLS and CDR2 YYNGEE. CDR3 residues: CASSGWTVFGYTF. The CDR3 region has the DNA TGTGCCAGCAGCGGATGGACAGTTTTCGGCTACACCTTC.

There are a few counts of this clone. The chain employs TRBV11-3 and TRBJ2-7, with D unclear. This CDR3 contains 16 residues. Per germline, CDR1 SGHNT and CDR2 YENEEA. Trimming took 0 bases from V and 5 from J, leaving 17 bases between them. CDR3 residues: CASSLDGSSPPNEQYF. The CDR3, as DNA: TGTGCCAGCAGCTTAGATGGTAGCAGTCCCCCCAACGAGCAGTACTTC.

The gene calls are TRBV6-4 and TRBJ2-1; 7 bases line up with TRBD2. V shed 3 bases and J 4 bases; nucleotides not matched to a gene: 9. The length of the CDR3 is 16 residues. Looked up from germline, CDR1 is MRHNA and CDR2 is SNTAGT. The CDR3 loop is CASSEISGPTYNEQFF. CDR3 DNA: TGTGCCAGCAGTGAGATTAGCGGGCCGACGTACAATGAGCAGTTCTTC.

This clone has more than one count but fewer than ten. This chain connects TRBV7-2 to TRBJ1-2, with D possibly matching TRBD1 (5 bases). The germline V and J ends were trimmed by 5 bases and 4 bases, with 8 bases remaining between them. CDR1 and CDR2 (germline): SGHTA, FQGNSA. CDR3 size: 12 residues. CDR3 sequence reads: CASSIQAYGYTF. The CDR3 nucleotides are TGTGCCAGCAGCATACAGGCCTATGGCTACACCTTC.

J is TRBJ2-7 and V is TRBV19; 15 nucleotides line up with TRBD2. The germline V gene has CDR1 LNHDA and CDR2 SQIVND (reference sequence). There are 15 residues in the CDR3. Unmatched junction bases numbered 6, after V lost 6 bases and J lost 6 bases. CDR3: CASSAGTSGRREQYF. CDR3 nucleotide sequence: TGTGCCAGTAGCGCGGGGACTAGCGGGAGGCGCGAGCAGTACTTC.

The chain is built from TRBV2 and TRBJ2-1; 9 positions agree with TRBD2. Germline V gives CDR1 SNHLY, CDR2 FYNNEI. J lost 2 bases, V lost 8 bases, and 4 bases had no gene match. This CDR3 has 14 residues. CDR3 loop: CASGLAITYNEQFF. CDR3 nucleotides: TGTGCCAGCGGACTAGCGATAACCTACAATGAGCAGTTCTTC.

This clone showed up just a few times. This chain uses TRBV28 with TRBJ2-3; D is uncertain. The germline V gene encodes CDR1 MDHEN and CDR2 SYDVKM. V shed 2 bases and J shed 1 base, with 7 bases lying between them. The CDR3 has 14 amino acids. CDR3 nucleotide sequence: TGTGCCAGCAGTTTAGTAGGAGGCACAGATACGCAGTATTTT. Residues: CASSLVGGTDTQYF.

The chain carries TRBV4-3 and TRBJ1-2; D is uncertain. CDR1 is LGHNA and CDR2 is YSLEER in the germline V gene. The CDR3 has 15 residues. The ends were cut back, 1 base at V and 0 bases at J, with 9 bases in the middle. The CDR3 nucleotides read TGCGCCAGCAGCCAAGCGGGGATCGCTAACTATGGCTACACCTTC. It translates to CASSQAGIANYGYTF.

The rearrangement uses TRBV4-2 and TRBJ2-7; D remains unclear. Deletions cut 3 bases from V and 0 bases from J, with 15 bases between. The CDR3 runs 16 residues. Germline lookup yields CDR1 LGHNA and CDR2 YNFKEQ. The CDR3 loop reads CASSQELGRSSYEQYF. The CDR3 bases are TGTGCCAGCAGCCAGGAACTTGGAAGGAGCTCCTACGAGCAGTACTTC.

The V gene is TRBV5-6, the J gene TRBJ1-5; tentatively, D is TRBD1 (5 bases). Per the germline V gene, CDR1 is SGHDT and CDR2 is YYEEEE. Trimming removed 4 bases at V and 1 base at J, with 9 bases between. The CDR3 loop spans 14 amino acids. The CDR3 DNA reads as TGTGCCAGCAGCCGGGGGGTAAGCAATCAGCCCCAGCATTTT. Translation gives CASSRGVSNQPQHF.

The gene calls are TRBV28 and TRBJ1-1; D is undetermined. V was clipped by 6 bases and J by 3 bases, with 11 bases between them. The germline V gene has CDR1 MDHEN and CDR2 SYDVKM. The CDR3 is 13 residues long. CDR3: CASRASRHTEAFF. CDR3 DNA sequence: TGTGCCAGCAGAGCTAGCAGGCACACTGAAGCTTTCTTT.

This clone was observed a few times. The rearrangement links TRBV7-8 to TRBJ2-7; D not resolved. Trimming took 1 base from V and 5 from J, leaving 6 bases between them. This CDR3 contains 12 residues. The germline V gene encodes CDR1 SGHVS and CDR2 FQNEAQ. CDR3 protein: CASSLGPNEQYF. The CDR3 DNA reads TGTGCCAGCAGCTTAGGGCCCAACGAGCAGTACTTC.

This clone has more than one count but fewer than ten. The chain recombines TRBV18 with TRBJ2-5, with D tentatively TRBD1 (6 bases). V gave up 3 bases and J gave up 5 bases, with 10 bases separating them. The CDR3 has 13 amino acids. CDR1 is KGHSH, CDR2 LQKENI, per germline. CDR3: CASSPLGAETQYF. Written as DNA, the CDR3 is TGTGCCAGCTCACCGTTGGGGGCGGAGACCCAGTACTTC. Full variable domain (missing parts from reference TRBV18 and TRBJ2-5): NAGVMQNPRHLVRRRGQEARLRCSPMKGHSHVYWYRQLPEEGLKFMVYLQKENIIDESGMPKERFSAEFPKEGPSILRIQQVVRGDSAAYFCASSPLGAETQYFGPGTRLLVL.